The 21 T cell receptor beta chains below were found in one sample sequenced in a study of monozygotic twins with inflammatory bowel disease. TCRdb reprocessed the 5' RACE reads, keeping one entry per CDR3 protein, no DNA. The table lists 150,000 to 200,000 distinct CDR3 sequences. Sequenced input: blood. The receptors stem from a human donor with ulcerative colitis or Crohn's disease, or a healthy co-twin of an affected twin (not recorded which).

V usage is TRBV28 and J usage is TRBJ2-4; TCRdb picks TRBD1, but there is no DNA to check that call. CDR1 is MDHEN and CDR2 is SYDVKM in the germline V gene. This CDR3 contains 11 residues. The CDR3 protein is CASSSQGAEYF.

The chain recombines TRBV5-1 with TRBJ2-1; TCRdb reports TRBD1, a call that lacks DNA to check it against. The CDR3 extends over 15 amino acids. CDR1 and CDR2 from the germline V gene are SGHRS and YFSETQ. CDR3 sequence reads: CASSLVRGGYNEQFF.

This chain links TRBV7-9 with TRBJ2-7. Germline V gene lookup returns CDR1 SEHNR and CDR2 FQNEAQ (reference sequence). The CDR3 consists of 14 residues. The CDR3 loop reads CASSRLDPDYEQYF. Looking up the rest from reference TRBV7-9 and TRBJ2-7 gives the full variable domain: DTGVSQNPRHKITKRGQNVTFRCDPISEHNRLYWYRQTLGQGPEFLTYFQNEAQLEKSRLLSDRFSAERPKGSFSTLEIQRTEQGDSAMYLCASSRLDPDYEQYFGPGTRLTVT.

The V call is TRBV7-2, the J call TRBJ2-1. The CDR3 runs 15 residues. Germline CDR1 reads SGHTA; CDR2 reads FQGNSA. The CDR3 here is CASSLEQGPYNEQFF.

The rearrangement links TRBV2 to TRBJ2-3. This CDR3 contains 14 residues. Germline lookup yields CDR1 SNHLY and CDR2 FYNNEI. This CDR3 is CATKGDASTDTQYF.

The V gene is TRBV20-1, the J gene TRBJ1-6. This CDR3 is built from 13 residues. Germline V gene lookup returns CDR1 DFQATT and CDR2 SNEGSKA (reference sequence). The CDR3 region is CSARDREGSPLHF.

The chain carries TRBV29-1 and TRBJ2-5. Germline CDR1 is SQVTM and CDR2 is ANQGSEA. The CDR3 loop spans 11 amino acids. The chain's CDR3 is CSVRLVQTQYF.

This chain links TRBV11-2 with TRBJ1-3; lacking DNA, the TRBD1 call made by TCRdb goes unchecked. Germline V gene lookup returns CDR1 SGHAT and CDR2 FQNNGV. CDR3 length: 15 amino acids. CDR3 sequence reads: CASSPATGGGNTIYF. Filled out from reference TRBV11-2 and TRBJ1-3, the complete variable domain reads EAGVAQSPRYKIIEKRQSVAFWCNPISGHATLYWYQQILGQGPKLLIQFQNNGVVDDSQLPKDRFSAERLKGVDSTLKIQPAKLEDSAVYLCASSPATGGGNTIYFGEGSWLTVV.

The V call is TRBV5-1, the J call TRBJ1-6; TCRdb outputs TRBD1, but without DNA this stays unchecked. Germline V gives CDR1 SGHRS, CDR2 YFSETQ. The CDR3 runs 17 residues. CDR3 in amino acids: CASSLAGQGTTNSPLHF.

This chain joins TRBV7-2 and TRBJ1-4; TCRdb proposes TRBD1, but this gene call is untestable without DNA. CDR3 length: 14 residues. From germline, CDR1 is SGHTA and CDR2 FQGNSA. This chain's CDR3 is CASSSGTGGEKLFF.

The rearrangement uses TRBV6-2 or TRBV6-3 and TRBJ1-1; TCRdb selects TRBD1, and the lack of DNA leaves this call unchecked. Germline V gene lookup returns CDR1 MNHEY and CDR2 SVGEGT. CDR3 length: 17 residues. The CDR3 reads CASNYSILQGLNTEAFF.

The chain employs TRBV6-1 and TRBJ1-1. The CDR3 spans 15 residues. Germline lookup yields CDR1 MNHNS and CDR2 SASEGT. CDR3 sequence: CASSLRTDAPLEAFF.

The chain employs TRBV6-5 and TRBJ1-4. Germline assignment: CDR1 MNHEY and CDR2 SVGAGI. The CDR3 spans 11 residues. The CDR3 reads CASRSKGQLFF.

This CDR3 reads CSASARLAGGYNEQFF. J is TRBJ2-1 and V is TRBV20-1; the D call from TCRdb, TRBD2, cannot be confirmed without DNA. This CDR3 contains 16 residues. CDR1 and CDR2 from the germline V gene are DFQATT and SNEGSKA (reference sequence).

The chain uses TRBV28 and TRBJ2-7. Germline CDR1 is MDHEN and CDR2 is SYDVKM. The CDR3 length is 11 residues. CDR3 protein: CASSHSYEQYF.

This chain connects TRBV6-1 to TRBJ2-1; checking the TCRdb D call of TRBD1 is not possible without DNA. The CDR3 is 14 residues long. Germline V gene lookup returns CDR1 MNHNS and CDR2 SASEGT. CDR3: CASSRDRSYNEQFF.

The V and J genes are TRBV6-1 and TRBJ2-1; the TCRdb call, TRBD1, lacks DNA for checking. Germline V gene data show CDR1 as MNHNS and CDR2 as SASEGT. The CDR3 extends over 13 amino acids. This CDR3 reads CASSPQWGSEQFF.

The chain carries TRBV5-1 and TRBJ2-7; TCRdb proposes TRBD1, but this gene call is untestable without DNA. The CDR3 runs 14 residues. Germline-derived CDR1 and CDR2 are SGHRS and YFSETQ. The CDR3 sequence: CASSLGAYSYEQYF.

The gene calls are TRBV6-6 and TRBJ1-2. Germline-derived CDR1 and CDR2 are MNHNY and SVGAGI (reference sequence). This CDR3 region has 13 residues. The CDR3 is CASSYSAGLGYTF.

This chain links TRBV11-2 with TRBJ2-5; TCRdb's D gene call, TRBD2, goes unchecked for lack of DNA. Germline CDR1 is SGHAT and CDR2 is FQNNGV. This CDR3 is built from 17 residues. The CDR3 loop is CASSSGLAKDSPETQYF.

The chain is built from TRBV5-1 and TRBJ2-1. Germline CDR1 and CDR2: SGHRS and YFSETQ. The CDR3 contains 15 residues. The CDR3 loop reads CASSPGVAAYNEQFF.